The next 10 T cell receptor beta chains were all read from a single sample in a study of shared clonotypes between healthy human individuals (dated by TCRdb to 2019 to 2021). Receptor amplification or capture employed the immunoSEQ multiplex PCR assay. Held by TCRdb, this immuneACCESS table contains in-frame sequences only and omits some clones. Under half of the omission traces to an unresolved V gene where checked; the cause of the rest is unknown. The sample table lists hundreds of thousands of clones, approximately 96% of them with a count of one. The ten biggest clones cover less than 0.13% of the sample. CD8 naive samples consisted of CD45RO-negative cells that were positively selected for CCR7, yielding a CD45RA+CCR7+ population without TemRA cells. Sample: naive CD8+ T cells sorted from blood. The sample's cell subset or site label, in plain terms: CD45RA+CCR7+. The receptors originated from a woman aged 25 to 39 in good health.

This chain connects TRBV4-1 to TRBJ2-1; TRBD2 might be the D (5 bases). Trimming left V 2 bases short and J 8 bases short, with 16 bases between. The CDR3 has 15 residues. Germline-derived CDR1 and CDR2 are MGHRA and YSYEKL. The CDR3 here is CASSQRSGFWDEQFF. As DNA, the CDR3 is TGCGCCAGCAGCCAAAGGAGCGGCTTCTGGGATGAGCAGTTCTTC.

This chain links TRBV11-2 with TRBJ1-1; D uncertain. Germline CDR1 is SGHAT and CDR2 is FQNNGV. The CDR3 runs 13 residues. V was shortened by 4 bases and J by 1 base, with 7 bases between the two germline ends. CDR3 amino acids: CASSYLKNTEAFF. For the CDR3, the DNA is TGTGCCAGCAGCTATCTCAAGAACACTGAAGCTTTCTTT.

The chain uses TRBV4-2 and TRBJ1-5, with D unclear. CDR3 length: 13 amino acids. With 0 bases removed from V and 6 bases from J, the gap between germline ends came to 6 bases. The germline CDR1 and CDR2 sequences are LGHNA and YNFKEQ. CDR3: CASSQDWGQPQHF. CDR3 sequence (DNA): TGTGCCAGCAGCCAAGATTGGGGTCAGCCCCAGCATTTT.

The V gene is TRBV12-5, the J gene TRBJ2-5; 7 bases are a match to TRBD1. CDR3 length: 13 amino acids. CDR1 is LGHNT and CDR2 is FRNRAP in the germline V gene. Trimming took 7 bases from V and 2 from J; bases not matched to a gene: 4. The CDR3 bases are TGTGCTAGTGCCAAGGGACAGCAAGAGACCCAGTACTTC. Translating it yields CASAKGQQETQYF.

The chain joins TRBV28 to TRBJ2-7; D is uncertain. This CDR3 has 13 residues. Deletions cut 5 bases from V and 2 bases from J, with 10 bases between. CDR1 is MDHEN and CDR2 is SYDVKM in the germline V gene. CDR3 in amino acids: CASSPTDAYEQYF. The CDR3 nucleotides are TGTGCCAGCAGTCCGACGGATGCCTACGAGCAGTACTTC.

The V and J genes are TRBV5-8 and TRBJ2-3, with 7 bases that match TRBD1. CDR3 length: 19 residues. V trimming: 0 bases; J trimming: 1 base; junction bases outside the gene matches: 14. Germline CDR1 is SGHTS and CDR2 is YDEGEE. Here the CDR3 reads CASSLGQEQGIKGTDTQYF. The CDR3 nucleotides are TGTGCCAGCAGCTTGGGACAGGAACAGGGGATTAAGGGCACAGATACGCAGTATTTT.

This sequence joins TRBV6-5 and TRBJ1-3; tentatively, D is TRBD1 (6 bases). V was trimmed by 2 bases and J by 3 bases, leaving 8 bases between them. Germline V CDR1 and CDR2: MNHEY, SVGAGI. The CDR3 runs 14 residues. The CDR3 nucleotides are TGTGCCAGCAGTTACCAGGGGAATGGAAACACCATATATTTT. Translated: CASSYQGNGNTIYF.

The chain joins TRBV7-8 to TRBJ1-1; 11 nucleotides align to TRBD1. The V gene end was trimmed by 6 bases and the J gene end by 7 bases; junction bases not matched to a gene: 7. The CDR3 covers 14 residues. Germline V CDR1 and CDR2: SGHVS, FQNEAQ. CDR3 sequence: CASRSGQGAVEAFF. The CDR3 bases are TGTGCCAGCAGATCCGGACAGGGGGCGGTTGAAGCTTTCTTT.

This CDR3 reads CASSSSGGKYNEQFF. Here the CDR3 DNA reads TGTGCCAGCAGCTCCTCCGGCGGGAAATACAATGAGCAGTTCTTC. The rearrangement joins TRBV7-9 to TRBJ2-1, with D possibly TRBD2 on 6 matching bases. This CDR3 is 15 amino acids long. The germline CDR1 and CDR2 sequences are SEHNR and FQNEAQ (reference sequence). The V end lost 4 bases, the J end lost 4 bases, and 14 bases lay between the germline ends.

As for this clone: The junction differs from germline at one of its ends, possibly a read error. The chain recombines TRBV14 with TRBJ2-7; D not resolved. Germline CDR1 is SGHDN and CDR2 is FVKESK. This CDR3 has 13 residues. The CDR3 reads CASSQTTIRALGF. The CDR3 DNA sequence: TGTGCCAGCAGCCAAACCACAATCCGGGCCCTAGGTTTC.